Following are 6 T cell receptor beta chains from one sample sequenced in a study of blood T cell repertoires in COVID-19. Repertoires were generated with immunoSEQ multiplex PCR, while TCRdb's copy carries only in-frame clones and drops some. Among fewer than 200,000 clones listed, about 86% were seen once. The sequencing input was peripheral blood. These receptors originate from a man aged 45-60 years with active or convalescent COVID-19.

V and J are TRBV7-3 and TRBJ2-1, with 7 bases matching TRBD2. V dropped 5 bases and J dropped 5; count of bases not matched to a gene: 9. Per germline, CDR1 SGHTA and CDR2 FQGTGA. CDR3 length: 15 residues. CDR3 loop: CASSLEPGTNNEQFF. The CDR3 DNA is TGTGCCAGCAGCCTCGAACCCGGGACTAACAATGAGCAGTTCTTC.

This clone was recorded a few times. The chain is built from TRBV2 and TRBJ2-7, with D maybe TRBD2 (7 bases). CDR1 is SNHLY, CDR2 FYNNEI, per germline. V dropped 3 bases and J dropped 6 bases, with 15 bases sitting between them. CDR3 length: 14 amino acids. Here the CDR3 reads CASSDEGGRSEQYF. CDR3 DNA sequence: TGTGCCAGCAGTGACGAGGGGGGGCGGAGCGAGCAGTACTTC.

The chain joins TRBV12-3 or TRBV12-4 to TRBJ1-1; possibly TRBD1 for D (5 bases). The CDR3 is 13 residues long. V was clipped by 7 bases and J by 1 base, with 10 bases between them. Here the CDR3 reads CASTLTGNTEAFF. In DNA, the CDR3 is TGTGCCAGCACCTTAACAGGGAACACTGAAGCTTTCTTT.

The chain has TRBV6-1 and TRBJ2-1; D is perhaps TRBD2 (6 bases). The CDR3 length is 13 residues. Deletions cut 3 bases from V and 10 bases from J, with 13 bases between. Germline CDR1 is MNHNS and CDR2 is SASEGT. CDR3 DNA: TGTGCCAGCAGTGAGGCTCTTCGGGGGGAGCAGTTCTTC. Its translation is CASSEALRGEQFF.

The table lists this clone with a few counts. The CDR3 coding sequence is TGCGCCAGCAGTGAGTCGCGGCACCAGCAGTTCTTC. Translating it yields CASSESRHQQFF. J is TRBJ2-1 and V is TRBV10-1, with D hard to call. V was pared by 0 bases and J by 11 bases, with 8 bases between. Germline V lookup: CDR1 WNHNN, CDR2 SYGVQD (reference sequence). This CDR3 has 12 amino acids.

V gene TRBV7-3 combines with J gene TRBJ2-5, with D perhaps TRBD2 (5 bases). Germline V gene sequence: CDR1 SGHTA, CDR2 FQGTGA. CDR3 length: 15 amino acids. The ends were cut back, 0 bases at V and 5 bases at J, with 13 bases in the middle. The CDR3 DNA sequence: TGTGCCAGCAGCTTAACACCCCGGACGGGGGAGACCCAGTACTTC. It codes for CASSLTPRTGETQYF.